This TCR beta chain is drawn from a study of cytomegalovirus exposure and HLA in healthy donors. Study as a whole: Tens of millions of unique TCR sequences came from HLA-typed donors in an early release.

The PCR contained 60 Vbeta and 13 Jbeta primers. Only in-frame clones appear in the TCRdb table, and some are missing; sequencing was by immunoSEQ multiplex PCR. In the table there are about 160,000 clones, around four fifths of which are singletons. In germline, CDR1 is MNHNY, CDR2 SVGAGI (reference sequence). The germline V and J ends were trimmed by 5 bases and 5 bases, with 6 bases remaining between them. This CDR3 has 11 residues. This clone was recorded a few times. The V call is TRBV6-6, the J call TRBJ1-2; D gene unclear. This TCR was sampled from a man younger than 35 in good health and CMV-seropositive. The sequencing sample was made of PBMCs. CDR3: CASSSRYGYTF. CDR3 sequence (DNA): TGTGCCAGCAGTAGCCGGTATGGCTACACCTTC.